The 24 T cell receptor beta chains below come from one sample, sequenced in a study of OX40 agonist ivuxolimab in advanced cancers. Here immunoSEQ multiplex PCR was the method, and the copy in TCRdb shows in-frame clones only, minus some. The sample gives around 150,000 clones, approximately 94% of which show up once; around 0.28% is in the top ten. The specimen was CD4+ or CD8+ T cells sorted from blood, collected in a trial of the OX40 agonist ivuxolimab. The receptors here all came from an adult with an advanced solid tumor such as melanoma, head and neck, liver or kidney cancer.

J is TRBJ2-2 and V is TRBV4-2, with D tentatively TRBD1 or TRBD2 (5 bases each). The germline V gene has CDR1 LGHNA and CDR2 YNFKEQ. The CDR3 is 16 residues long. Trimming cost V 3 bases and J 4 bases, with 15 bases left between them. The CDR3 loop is CASSHRGRTSTGELFF. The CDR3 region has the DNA TGTGCCAGCAGCCATCGGGGCCGAACCTCCACCGGGGAGCTGTTTTTT.

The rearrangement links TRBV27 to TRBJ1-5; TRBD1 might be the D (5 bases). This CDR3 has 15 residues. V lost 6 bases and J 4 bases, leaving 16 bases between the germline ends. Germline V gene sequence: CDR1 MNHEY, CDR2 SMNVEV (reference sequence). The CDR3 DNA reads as TGTGCCAGCAGGCGGGTCGGGACGGCGAATCAGCCCCAGCATTTT. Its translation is CASRRVGTANQPQHF.

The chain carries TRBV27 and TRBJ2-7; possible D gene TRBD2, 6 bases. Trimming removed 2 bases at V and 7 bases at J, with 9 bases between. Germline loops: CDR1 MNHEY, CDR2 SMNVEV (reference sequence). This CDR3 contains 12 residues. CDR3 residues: CASSLVAGEQYF. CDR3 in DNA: TGTGCCAGCAGTTTAGTCGCGGGGGAGCAGTACTTC.

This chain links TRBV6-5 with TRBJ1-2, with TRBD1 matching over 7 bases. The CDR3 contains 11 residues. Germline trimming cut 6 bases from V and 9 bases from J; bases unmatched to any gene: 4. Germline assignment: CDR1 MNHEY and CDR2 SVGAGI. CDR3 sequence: CASRTDRRYTF. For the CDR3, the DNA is TGTGCCAGCAGGACGGACAGGCGCTACACCTTC.

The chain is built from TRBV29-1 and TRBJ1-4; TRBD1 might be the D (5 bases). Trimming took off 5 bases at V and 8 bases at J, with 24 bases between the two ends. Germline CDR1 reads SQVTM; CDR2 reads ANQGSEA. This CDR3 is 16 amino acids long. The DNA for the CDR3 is TGCAGCGTTCTTCCTGGTCTGGGGCAGAAAGGAGAAAAACTGTTTTTT. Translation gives CSVLPGLGQKGEKLFF.

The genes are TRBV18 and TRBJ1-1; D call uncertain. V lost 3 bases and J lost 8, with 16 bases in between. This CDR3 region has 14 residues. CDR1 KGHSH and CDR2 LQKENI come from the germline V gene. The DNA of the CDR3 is TGTGCCAGCTCACCTTTTCCGGAACCGGCAGAAGCTTTCTTT. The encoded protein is CASSPFPEPAEAFF.

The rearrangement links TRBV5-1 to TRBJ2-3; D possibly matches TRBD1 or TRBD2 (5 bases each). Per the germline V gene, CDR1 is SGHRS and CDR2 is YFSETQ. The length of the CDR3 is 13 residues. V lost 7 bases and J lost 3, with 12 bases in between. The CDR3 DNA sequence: TGCGCCAGCGGGGGTTGGATAACAGATACGCAGTATTTT. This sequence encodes CASGGWITDTQYF.

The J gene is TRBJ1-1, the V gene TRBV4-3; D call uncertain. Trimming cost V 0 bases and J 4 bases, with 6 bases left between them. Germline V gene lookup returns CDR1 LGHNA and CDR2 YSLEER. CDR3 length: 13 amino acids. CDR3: CASSQDRGTEAFF. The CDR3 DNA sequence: TGCGCCAGCAGCCAAGATCGAGGCACTGAAGCTTTCTTT.

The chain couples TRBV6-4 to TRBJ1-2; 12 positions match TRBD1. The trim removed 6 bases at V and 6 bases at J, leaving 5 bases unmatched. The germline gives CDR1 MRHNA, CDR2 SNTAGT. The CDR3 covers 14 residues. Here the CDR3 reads CASRPGQGAHGYTF. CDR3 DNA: TGTGCCAGCAGACCGGGACAGGGGGCGCATGGCTACACCTTC.

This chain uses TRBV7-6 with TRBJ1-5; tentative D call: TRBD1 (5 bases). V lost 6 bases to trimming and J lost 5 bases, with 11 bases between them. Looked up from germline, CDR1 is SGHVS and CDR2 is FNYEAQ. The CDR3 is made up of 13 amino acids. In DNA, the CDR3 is TGTGCCAGCAGTATAATGGGGGATCAGCCCCAGCATTTT. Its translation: CASSIMGDQPQHF.

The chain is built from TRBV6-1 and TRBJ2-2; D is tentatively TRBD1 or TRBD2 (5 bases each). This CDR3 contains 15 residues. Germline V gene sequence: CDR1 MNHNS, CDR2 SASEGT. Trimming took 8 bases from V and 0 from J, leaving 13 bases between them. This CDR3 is CASSPGTANTGELFF. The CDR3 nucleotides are TGTGCCAGCTCCCCCGGGACGGCGAACACCGGGGAGCTGTTTTTT.

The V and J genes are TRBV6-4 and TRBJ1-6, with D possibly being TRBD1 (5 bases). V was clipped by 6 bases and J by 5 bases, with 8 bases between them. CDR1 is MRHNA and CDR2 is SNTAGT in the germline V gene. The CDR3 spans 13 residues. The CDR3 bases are TGTGCCAGCAGCGACAGCCATAATTCACCCCTCCACTTT. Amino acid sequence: CASSDSHNSPLHF.

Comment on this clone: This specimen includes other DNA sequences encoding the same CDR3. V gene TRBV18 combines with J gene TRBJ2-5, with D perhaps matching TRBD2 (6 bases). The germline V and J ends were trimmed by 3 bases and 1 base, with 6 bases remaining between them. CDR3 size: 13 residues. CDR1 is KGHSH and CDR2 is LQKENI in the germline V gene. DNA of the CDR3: TGTGCCAGCTCACCGGGGGGCCAAGAGACCCAGTACTTC. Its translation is CASSPGGQETQYF.

As DNA, the CDR3 is TGTGCCAGCAGCCCCTACACAGATACGCAGTATTTT. Encoded protein: CASSPYTDTQYF. This chain uses TRBV11-2 with TRBJ2-3; no definite D call. This CDR3 contains 12 residues. From germline, CDR1 is SGHAT and CDR2 FQNNGV. V shed 5 bases and J shed 2 bases, with 5 bases lying between them. The variable domain in full, with the rest retrieved from reference TRBV11-2 and TRBJ2-3, is EAGVAQSPRYKIIEKRQSVAFWCNPISGHATLYWYQQILGQGPKLLIQFQNNGVVDDSQLPKDRFSAERLKGVDSTLKIQPAKLEDSAVYLCASSPYTDTQYFGPGTRLTVL.

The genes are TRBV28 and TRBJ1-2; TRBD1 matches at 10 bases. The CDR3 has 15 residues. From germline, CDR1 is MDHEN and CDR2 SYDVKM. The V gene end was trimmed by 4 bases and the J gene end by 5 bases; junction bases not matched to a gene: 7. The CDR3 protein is CASSSDRGHRYGYTF. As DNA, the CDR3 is TGTGCCAGCAGTTCAGACAGGGGGCATCGGTATGGCTACACCTTC.

The CDR3 reads CASSHRTGRGETQYF. CDR3 sequence (DNA): TGCGCCAGCAGCCACCGGACAGGGCGAGGCGAGACCCAGTACTTC. The V gene is TRBV4-3, the J gene TRBJ2-5, with 8 bases matching TRBD1. Germline V gene data show CDR1 as LGHNA and CDR2 as YSLEER. The CDR3 is made up of 15 amino acids. Losses at the gene ends were 3 bases for V and 5 bases for J; bases not matched to a gene: 8.

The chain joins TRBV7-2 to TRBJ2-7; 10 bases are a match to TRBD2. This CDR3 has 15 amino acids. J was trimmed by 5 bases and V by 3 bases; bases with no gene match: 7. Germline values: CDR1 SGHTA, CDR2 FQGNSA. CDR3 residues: CASSFVAGGPHEQYF. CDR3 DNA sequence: TGTGCCAGCAGCTTCGTAGCGGGGGGACCCCACGAGCAGTACTTC.

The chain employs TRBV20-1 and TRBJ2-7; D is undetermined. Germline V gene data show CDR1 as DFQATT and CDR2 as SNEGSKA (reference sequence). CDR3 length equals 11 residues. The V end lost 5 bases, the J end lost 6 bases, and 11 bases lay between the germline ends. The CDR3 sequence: CSAPQLTEQYF. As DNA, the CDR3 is TGCAGTGCTCCCCAACTTACCGAGCAGTACTTC.

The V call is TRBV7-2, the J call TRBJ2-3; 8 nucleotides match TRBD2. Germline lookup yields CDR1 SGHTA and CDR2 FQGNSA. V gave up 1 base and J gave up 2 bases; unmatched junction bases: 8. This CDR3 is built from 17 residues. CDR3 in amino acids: CASSLGTSSLHTDTQYF. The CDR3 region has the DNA TGTGCCAGCAGCTTAGGGACTAGCTCCCTTCACACAGATACGCAGTATTTT.

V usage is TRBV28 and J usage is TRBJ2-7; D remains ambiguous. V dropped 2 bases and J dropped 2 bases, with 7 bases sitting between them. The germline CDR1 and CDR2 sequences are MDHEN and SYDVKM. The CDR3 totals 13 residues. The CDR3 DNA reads TGTGCCAGCAGTTTAAGTGGTGCCTACGAGCAGTACTTC. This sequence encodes CASSLSGAYEQYF. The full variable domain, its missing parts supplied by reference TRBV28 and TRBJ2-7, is DVKVTQSSRYLVKRTGEKVFLECVQDMDHENMFWYRQDPGLGLRLIYFSYDVKMKEKGDIPEGYSVSREKKERFSLILESASTNQTSMYLCASSLSGAYEQYFGPGTRLTVT.

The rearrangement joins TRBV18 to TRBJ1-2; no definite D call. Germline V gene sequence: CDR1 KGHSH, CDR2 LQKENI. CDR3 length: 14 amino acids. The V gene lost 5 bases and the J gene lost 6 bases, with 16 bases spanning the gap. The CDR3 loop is CASSTSPAVNGYTF. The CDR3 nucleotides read TGTGCCAGCTCAACCTCGCCAGCGGTAAATGGCTACACCTTC. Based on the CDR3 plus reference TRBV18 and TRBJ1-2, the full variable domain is NAGVMQNPRHLVRRRGQEARLRCSPMKGHSHVYWYRQLPEEGLKFMVYLQKENIIDESGMPKERFSAEFPKEGPSILRIQQVVRGDSAAYFCASSTSPAVNGYTFGSGTRLTVV.

This CDR3 is CASSFAGTGELFF. CDR3 nucleotides: TGTGCCAGCAGCTTTGCGGGAACCGGGGAGCTGTTTTTT. The rearrangement joins TRBV5-6 to TRBJ2-2, with a weak D call TRBD2 (6 bases). Germline-derived CDR1 and CDR2 are SGHDT and YYEEEE. This CDR3 has 13 amino acids. V lost 2 bases and J lost 5, with 7 bases in between. The full variable domain, with the rest looked up from reference TRBV5-6 and TRBJ2-2, is DAGVTQSPTHLIKTRGQQVTLRCSPKSGHDTVSWYQQALGQGPQFIFQYYEEEERQRGNFPDRFSGHQFPNYSSELNVNALLLGDSALYLCASSFAGTGELFFGEGSRLTVL.

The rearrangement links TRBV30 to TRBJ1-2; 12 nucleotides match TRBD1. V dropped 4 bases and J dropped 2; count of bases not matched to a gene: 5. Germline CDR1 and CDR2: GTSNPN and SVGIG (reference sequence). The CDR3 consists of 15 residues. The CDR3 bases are TGTGCCTGGACCCTGGGACAGGGGGCGAACTATGGCTACACCTTC. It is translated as CAWTLGQGANYGYTF.

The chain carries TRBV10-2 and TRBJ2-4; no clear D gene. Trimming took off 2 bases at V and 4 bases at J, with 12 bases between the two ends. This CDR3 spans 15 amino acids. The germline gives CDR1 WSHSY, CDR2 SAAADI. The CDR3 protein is CASSERWGSKNIQYF. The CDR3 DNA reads TGCGCCAGCAGTGAGCGGTGGGGATCTAAAAACATTCAGTACTTC.